Below are 25 T cell receptor beta chains sequenced from a single sample in a study of cytotoxic CD8 clonotypes in ibrutinib-treated CLL (dated by TCRdb to about 2021). Libraries were built with the immunoSEQ multiplex PCR assay. Sourced from immuneACCESS, this table was stored by TCRdb with only in-frame sequences that have V and J called. A share of the clones is absent; for the studies checked, an unresolved V gene accounts for under half, and the remainder has no known explanation. Present in this sample are fewer than 400,000 clones, under 70% of which were seen just once. The ten largest clonotypes hold 6% to 6.5% of the sample. The sample in question was PBMCs, obtained after 36 months of ibrutinib treatment. Every receptor here comes from a human donor with chronic lymphocytic leukemia.

The rearrangement uses TRBV6-1 and TRBJ1-6; 8 bases are shared with TRBD1. CDR3 length: 14 amino acids. The germline CDR1 and CDR2 sequences are MNHNS and SASEGT. The V gene end was trimmed by 4 bases and the J gene end by 7 bases; junction bases not matched to a gene: 3. CDR3 loop: CASSGRDRNSPLHF. CDR3 DNA: TGTGCCAGCAGTGGGCGGGACAGGAATTCACCCCTCCACTTT.

V is TRBV5-1 and J is TRBJ1-1; D is unresolved. The CDR3 length is 15 residues. Germline V CDR1 and CDR2: SGHRS, YFSETQ. V was shortened by 4 bases and J by 1 base, with 14 bases between the two germline ends. CDR3 loop: CASSHGGRPNTEAFF. DNA of the CDR3: TGCGCCAGCAGCCACGGAGGACGGCCGAACACTGAAGCTTTCTTT.

This clone was detected only a few times. J is TRBJ2-2 and V is TRBV6-6; no reliable D call. V lost 0 bases to trimming and J lost 0 bases, with 5 bases between them. CDR1 and CDR2 from the germline V gene are MNHNY and SVGAGI (reference sequence). The CDR3 runs 15 residues. The CDR3 loop is CASSYSPSNTGELFF. The DNA of the CDR3 is TGTGCCAGCAGTTACTCTCCCTCGAACACCGGGGAGCTGTTTTTT.

The chain joins TRBV5-1 to TRBJ2-1; D is undetermined. Trimming cost V 0 bases and J 2 bases, with 21 bases left between them. CDR1 is SGHRS, CDR2 YFSETQ, per germline. This CDR3 spans 19 amino acids. CDR3 bases: TGCGCCAGCAGCTTGGACTTTCGGAGCTTAGGTCGAGCCTACAATGAGCAGTTCTTC. It yields the protein CASSLDFRSLGRAYNEQFF.

The chain combines TRBV29-1 with TRBJ1-2; 10 bases line up with TRBD1. Germline lookup yields CDR1 SQVTM and CDR2 ANQGSEA. CDR3 length: 16 residues. V lost 8 bases, J lost 8 bases, and 20 bases stayed unmatched. The CDR3 is CSSGPGQGTLSSGYTF. The CDR3 DNA follows: TGCAGCTCCGGGCCGGGACAGGGGACTCTATCGAGCGGCTACACCTTC. Using reference TRBV29-1 and TRBJ1-2 for the parts outside the CDR3, the full variable domain is SAVISQKPSRDICQRGTSLTIQCQVDSQVTMMFWYRQQPGQSLTLIATANQGSEATYESGFVIDKFPISRPNLTFSTLTVSNMSPEDSSIYLCSSGPGQGTLSSGYTFGSGTRLTVV.

The rearrangement joins TRBV18 to TRBJ1-4, with TRBD1 as a possible D gene (5 bases). V lost 3 bases, J lost 7 bases, and 15 bases lay in between. This CDR3 has 15 residues. Germline values: CDR1 KGHSH, CDR2 LQKENI. For the CDR3, the DNA is TGTGCCAGCTCACCGACACGGGGGACGGTTGAAAAACTGTTTTTT. Residues: CASSPTRGTVEKLFF.

J is TRBJ2-5 and V is TRBV5-4; TRBD1 matches at 7 bases. Germline V gene lookup returns CDR1 SGHNT and CDR2 YYREEE (reference sequence). The CDR3 is made up of 14 amino acids. Unmatched junction bases numbered 3, after V lost 2 bases and J lost 2 bases. CDR3: CASSFDREQETQYF. CDR3 DNA sequence: TGTGCCAGCAGCTTTGACAGGGAACAAGAGACCCAGTACTTC.

The chain carries TRBV18 and TRBJ2-5, with 10 bases matching TRBD2. V was pared by 5 bases and J by 2 bases, with 2 bases of the junction left unmatched. Per germline, CDR1 KGHSH and CDR2 LQKENI. The CDR3 length is 14 residues. The chain's CDR3 is CASSLAGGQETQYF. The CDR3 DNA sequence: TGTGCCAGCTCATTAGCGGGGGGTCAAGAGACCCAGTACTTC.

The chain recombines TRBV4-3 with TRBJ2-1; D is ambiguous. Germline-derived CDR1 and CDR2 are LGHNA and YSLEER. The CDR3 totals 14 residues. The V and J ends lost 0 bases and 2 bases respectively, with 5 bases between them. The CDR3 is CASSQDGPYNEQFF. The CDR3 DNA follows: TGCGCCAGCAGCCAAGACGGCCCCTACAATGAGCAGTTCTTC.

The chain is built from TRBV11-3 and TRBJ2-1; 10 bases line up with TRBD2. The CDR3 is made up of 15 amino acids. Per germline, CDR1 SGHNT and CDR2 YENEEA. V shed 5 bases, J shed 3 bases, and the junction held 4 bases outside the gene matches. The chain's CDR3 is CASSLKRGGYNEQFF. CDR3 DNA sequence: TGTGCCAGCAGCCTAAAGCGGGGGGGCTACAATGAGCAGTTCTTC. Filled out from reference TRBV11-3 and TRBJ2-1, the complete variable domain reads EAGVVQSPRYKIIEKKQPVAFWCNPISGHNTLYWYLQNLGQGPELLIRYENEEAVDDSQLPKDRFSAERLKGVDSTLKIQPAELGDSAVYLCASSLKRGGYNEQFFGPGTRLTVL.

The rearrangement joins TRBV9 to TRBJ1-5, with TRBD1 matching 8 bases. Germline-derived CDR1 and CDR2 are SGDLS and YYNGEE. J was trimmed by 7 bases and V by 0 bases; bases with no gene match: 6. The CDR3 runs to 15 residues. The CDR3: CASSVGGQEGQPQHF. The CDR3 DNA reads as TGTGCCAGCAGCGTAGGGGGACAGGAGGGGCAGCCCCAGCATTTT.

J is TRBJ2-3 and V is TRBV29-1; weak D call: TRBD1 (6 bases). In germline, CDR1 is SQVTM, CDR2 ANQGSEA. V was shortened by 6 bases and J by 3 bases, with 19 bases between the two germline ends. The CDR3 length is 15 residues. Here the CDR3 DNA reads TGCAGCGTCCCACACTCCAACAGGGCGACAGATACGCAGTATTTT. The encoded protein is CSVPHSNRATDTQYF.

This chain connects TRBV29-1 to TRBJ2-5; 8 bases fit TRBD1. The CDR3 runs 12 residues. The germline CDR1 and CDR2 sequences are SQVTM and ANQGSEA. Germline trimming cut 6 bases from V and 5 bases from J; bases unmatched to any gene: 5. CDR3 sequence: CSVVRDRETQYF. The CDR3 nucleotides read TGCAGCGTAGTCCGGGACAGGGAGACCCAGTACTTC.

The chain carries TRBV6-5 and TRBJ2-7; D possibly corresponds to TRBD1 (5 bases). CDR1 MNHEY and CDR2 SVGAGI come from the germline V gene. V shed 0 bases and J shed 2 bases, with 8 bases lying between them. This CDR3 is 14 amino acids long. CDR3: CASSYSDTTYEQYF. CDR3 bases: TGTGCCAGCAGTTACTCGGACACCACCTACGAGCAGTACTTC.

The gene calls are TRBV9 and TRBJ2-4; weak D call: TRBD1 (6 bases). CDR3 length equals 15 residues. The V end was cut by 4 bases, the J end by 1 base, with 12 bases between. Germline loops: CDR1 SGDLS, CDR2 YYNGEE. This CDR3 reads CASSFATGAKNIQYF. In DNA, the CDR3 is TGTGCCAGCAGCTTCGCGACAGGCGCCAAAAACATTCAGTACTTC.

This clone was found a few times. The chain carries TRBV19 and TRBJ2-6, with no clear D. This CDR3 is built from 15 residues. Per the germline V gene, CDR1 is LNHDA and CDR2 is SQIVND (reference sequence). V lost 3 bases, J lost 0 bases, and 6 bases lay in between. CDR3 DNA: TGTGCCAGTAGTATTCCAGGCTCTGGGGCCAACGTCCTGACTTTC. It specifies CASSIPGSGANVLTF. The full variable domain, completed using reference TRBV19 and TRBJ2-6, is DGGITQSPKYLFRKEGQNVTLSCEQNLNHDAMYWYRQDPGQGLRLIYYSQIVNDFQKGDIAEGYSVSREKKESFPLTVTSAQKNPTAFYLCASSIPGSGANVLTFGAGSRLTVL.

The gene calls are TRBV7-3 and TRBJ2-1; TRBD1 aligns across 7 bases. V lost 5 bases and J lost 5; bases outside the gene matches: 9. There are 15 residues in the CDR3. The germline gives CDR1 SGHTA, CDR2 FQGTGA. The CDR3 coding sequence is TGTGCCAGCAGCCTGGGACAGAACCATAACAATGAGCAGTTCTTC. Translation: CASSLGQNHNNEQFF.

This clone has only a few counts. The chain couples TRBV7-2 to TRBJ2-7; D is ambiguous. The CDR3 loop spans 14 amino acids. CDR1 SGHTA and CDR2 FQGNSA come from the germline V gene. V lost 6 bases to trimming and J lost 0 bases, with 12 bases between them. This CDR3 reads CASSLQTSSYEQYF. CDR3 nucleotides: TGTGCCAGCAGTTTACAGACCAGCTCCTACGAGCAGTACTTC.

The table lists this clone with a few counts. The CDR3 is CASSLVWLVGNQPQHF. The CDR3 nucleotides are TGTGCCAGCAGCTTAGTTTGGCTGGTTGGCAATCAGCCCCAGCATTTT. The rearrangement uses TRBV13 and TRBJ1-5; D is unclear. Per the germline V gene, CDR1 is PRHDT and CDR2 is FYEKMQ (reference sequence). This CDR3 has 16 amino acids. Trimming took off 1 base at V and 2 bases at J, with 12 bases between the two ends.

The V and J genes are TRBV18 and TRBJ1-2; D is uncertain. The CDR3 sequence is 15 residues long. Trimming left V 0 bases short and J 0 bases short, with 8 bases between. Germline loops: CDR1 KGHSH, CDR2 LQKENI. The CDR3 DNA reads as TGTGCCAGCTCACCACCGGGCGAACCTAACTATGGCTACACCTTC. Translated, it gives CASSPPGEPNYGYTF.

The V gene is TRBV7-6, the J gene TRBJ2-1; D ambiguous. V was trimmed by 2 bases and J by 6 bases, leaving 14 bases between them. The CDR3 extends over 15 amino acids. Germline CDR1 reads SGHVS; CDR2 reads FNYEAQ. The CDR3 region is CASSLYLERSNEQFF. CDR3 coding DNA: TGTGCCAGCAGCTTATATCTGGAGCGCTCCAATGAGCAGTTCTTC.

J is TRBJ2-7 and V is TRBV27; 9 nucleotides align to TRBD2. This CDR3 region has 15 residues. Germline CDR1 MNHEY, CDR2 SMNVEV (reference sequence). J was trimmed by 3 bases and V by 5 bases; bases with no gene match: 8. This CDR3 reads CASSPSGRTLYEQYF. DNA for the CDR3: TGTGCCAGCAGTCCCAGCGGGAGGACCCTCTACGAGCAGTACTTC.

The chain is built from TRBV19 and TRBJ2-7; the match to TRBD2 covers 10 bases. V trimming: 3 bases; J trimming: 0 bases; junction bases outside the gene matches: 2. Germline V lookup: CDR1 LNHDA, CDR2 SQIVND (reference sequence). The CDR3 length is 15 residues. The CDR3 loop reads CASSITSGVSYEQYF. CDR3 nucleotide sequence: TGTGCCAGTAGTATTACTAGCGGGGTCTCCTACGAGCAGTACTTC.

V is TRBV18 and J is TRBJ2-7; 10 nucleotides match TRBD1. The CDR3 runs to 14 residues. J was trimmed by 4 bases and V by 6 bases; bases with no gene match: 6. The germline gives CDR1 KGHSH, CDR2 LQKENI. In DNA form, the CDR3 reads TGTGCCAGCTCCCAGACAGGGGGCGAGTACGAGCAGTACTTC. Translated, it gives CASSQTGGEYEQYF.

This chain links TRBV19 with TRBJ2-7; 8 bases are shared with TRBD1. Germline V gene data show CDR1 as LNHDA and CDR2 as SQIVND (reference sequence). The CDR3 length is 14 residues. Trimming took 5 bases from V and 3 from J; bases not matched to a gene: 6. For the CDR3, the DNA is TGTGCCAGTAGTCGGACAGGGACTCGCTACGAGCAGTACTTC. It translates to CASSRTGTRYEQYF.